The T cell receptor beta chain described here comes from a study of CD8+CD57+ T cells in acquired aplastic anemia. Both TCR beta VDJ combination and CDR3 sequence profiling were carried out. Genomic DNA was the template for this profiling. MiXCR was run by TCRdb on the reads, yielding one entry per CDR3 protein. Of about 400,000 distinct CDR3 sequences listed, around 68% are singletons. V trimming: 0 bases; J trimming: 7 bases; junction bases outside the gene matches: 17. The germline gives CDR1 SGHTA, CDR2 FQGNSA. The CDR3 has 18 residues. This clonotype was sampled from a human donor in good health, serving as a control. The chain is built from TRBV7-2 and TRBJ2-7, with 8 bases lining up with TRBD2. The sequenced sample was sorted CD4+, CD8+, or CD8+CD57+ T cells (not recorded which) from PBMCs. The CDR3 DNA sequence: TGTGCCAGCAGCTTAGCCCCTGTGTCGACGGGGGGGCGGGATGAGCAGTACTTC. Protein: CASSLAPVSTGGRDEQYF.